The rows below give T cell receptor beta chains drawn from one sample of a study of blood T cell repertoires in COVID-19. Here immunoSEQ multiplex PCR was the method, and the copy in TCRdb shows in-frame clones only, minus some. The table lists approximately 120,000 clones, 90% to 95% of them singletons. Sequencing used peripheral blood. All receptors come from a man aged 45-65 years with COVID-19, enrolled during active disease. CDR3s include the opening cysteine and the closing phenylalanine or tryptophan. The order of the fields is clone size, V gene, J gene, D gene, CDR3 protein, CDR3 DNA. D genes are given only for firm matches. Clone size is given for some rows only: seen once, a few or many times, or a class if the clone is expanded.

clone_size: NA
v_call: TRBV19
j_call: TRBJ1-4
d_call: NA
cdr3_aa: CASSIEVVNEKLFF
cdr3_nt: TGTGCCAGTAGTATTGAGGTCGTCAATGAAAAACTGTTTTTT

clone_size: NA
v_call: TRBV5-6
j_call: TRBJ2-7
d_call: TRBD2
cdr3_aa: CASSSRGTSGRGTYEQYF
cdr3_nt: TGTGCCAGCAGCTCGCGCGGAACTAGCGGGAGAGGAACTTACGAGCAGTACTTC

clone_size: NA
v_call: TRBV7-9
j_call: TRBJ1-6
d_call: TRBD1
cdr3_aa: CASRKNTGQGNSPLHF
cdr3_nt: TGTGCCAGCAGGAAAAACACGGGACAGGGGAATTCACCCCTCCACTTT

clone_size: NA
v_call: TRBV12-3/TRBV12-4
j_call: TRBJ1-1
d_call: TRBD1
cdr3_aa: CASGGQLNTEAFF
cdr3_nt: TGTGCCAGCGGGGGACAGCTGAACACTGAAGCTTTCTTT

clone_size: NA
v_call: TRBV5-1
j_call: TRBJ2-5
d_call: TRBD1
cdr3_aa: CASSPRDRGPETQYF
cdr3_nt: TGCGCCAGCAGCCCCCGGGACAGGGGGCCAGAGACCCAGTACTTC

clone_size: few
v_call: TRBV6-2/TRBV6-3
j_call: TRBJ2-3
d_call: NA
cdr3_aa: CASTPPGADTQYF
cdr3_nt: TGTGCCAGCACCCCCCCGGGGGCAGATACGCAGTATTTT

clone_size: NA
v_call: TRBV9
j_call: TRBJ2-5
d_call: TRBD2
cdr3_aa: CASSVPGEGETQYF
cdr3_nt: TGTGCCAGCAGCGTGCCCGGGGAGGGTGAGACCCAGTACTTC

clone_size: NA
v_call: TRBV10-3
j_call: TRBJ1-3
d_call: TRBD1
cdr3_aa: CAISEPGQGVSGNTIYF
cdr3_nt: TGTGCCATCAGTGAGCCAGGACAGGGCGTCTCTGGAAACACCATATATTTT

clone_size: NA
v_call: TRBV27
j_call: TRBJ1-1
d_call: NA
cdr3_aa: CASSLYTMNTEAFF
cdr3_nt: TGTGCCAGCAGTTTATACACGATGAACACTGAAGCTTTCTTT

clone_size: NA
v_call: TRBV5-1
j_call: TRBJ2-1
d_call: TRBD2
cdr3_aa: CASRISGRASYNEQFF
cdr3_nt: TGCGCCAGCAGAATTAGCGGGAGGGCCTCCTACAATGAGCAGTTCTTC

clone_size: NA
v_call: TRBV28
j_call: TRBJ1-2
d_call: TRBD1
cdr3_aa: CASEQGIYGYTF
cdr3_nt: TGTGCCAGCGAACAGGGGATTTATGGCTACACCTTC

clone_size: NA
v_call: TRBV2
j_call: TRBJ2-3
d_call: TRBD2
cdr3_aa: CASSEPSGNADTQYF
cdr3_nt: TGTGCCAGCAGTGAACCCAGCGGGAACGCAGATACGCAGTATTTT

clone_size: NA
v_call: TRBV28
j_call: TRBJ1-4
d_call: TRBD1
cdr3_aa: CASSFSLGRGYKLFF
cdr3_nt: TGTGCCAGCAGTTTTAGTCTCGGCAGGGGGTATAAACTGTTTTTT

clone_size: NA
v_call: TRBV3-1/TRBV3-2
j_call: TRBJ2-7
d_call: NA
cdr3_aa: CASSQDQGGATRGEQYF
cdr3_nt: TGTGCCAGCAGCCAAGATCAAGGGGGGGCGACTCGGGGCGAGCAGTACTTC

clone_size: once
v_call: TRBV30
j_call: TRBJ2-5
d_call: NA
cdr3_aa: CAWSHGQGGKTQYF
cdr3_nt: TGTGCCTGGAGCCATGGGCAGGGCGGGAAGACCCAGTACTTC

clone_size: NA
v_call: TRBV10-3
j_call: TRBJ1-5
d_call: NA
cdr3_aa: CAISESGQNQPQHF
cdr3_nt: TGTGCCATCAGTGAGTCAGGACAGAATCAGCCCCAGCATTTT

clone_size: NA
v_call: TRBV4-2
j_call: TRBJ2-5
d_call: NA
cdr3_aa: CASSQGPGSGSQETQYF
cdr3_nt: TGTGCCAGCAGCCAAGGTCCTGGGTCGGGGAGCCAAGAGACCCAGTACTTC

clone_size: NA
v_call: TRBV6-5
j_call: TRBJ2-2
d_call: TRBD1
cdr3_aa: CASTKDREAGELFF
cdr3_nt: TGTGCCAGCACCAAGGACAGGGAGGCCGGGGAGCTGTTTTTT

clone_size: once
v_call: TRBV5-1
j_call: TRBJ2-1
d_call: NA
cdr3_aa: CASSSRLESDEQFF
cdr3_nt: TGCGCCAGCAGCTCCCGACTGGAGTCCGATGAGCAGTTCTTC

clone_size: NA
v_call: TRBV9
j_call: TRBJ2-5
d_call: TRBD2
cdr3_aa: CASSVGTSGSGVQETQYF
cdr3_nt: TGTGCCAGCAGCGTAGGGACTAGCGGGAGCGGGGTCCAAGAGACCCAGTACTTC

clone_size: NA
v_call: TRBV20-1
j_call: TRBJ2-1
d_call: TRBD2
cdr3_aa: CSASVRLAGPLGNEQFF
cdr3_nt: TGCAGTGCTAGTGTGAGACTAGCGGGACCTTTGGGGAATGAGCAGTTCTTC

clone_size: NA
v_call: TRBV29-1
j_call: TRBJ2-3
d_call: TRBD2
cdr3_aa: CPEWGCGRSGDTQYF
cdr3_nt: TGCCCCGAATGGGGCTGCGGGAGGTCCGGAGATACGCAGTATTTT

clone_size: NA
v_call: TRBV2
j_call: TRBJ2-1
d_call: NA
cdr3_aa: CASSREVTSRGEQFF
cdr3_nt: TGTGCCAGCAGTCGGGAGGTAACTAGCAGGGGTGAGCAGTTCTTC

clone_size: NA
v_call: TRBV10-3
j_call: TRBJ2-1
d_call: TRBD2
cdr3_aa: CAISEGTSEYNEQFF
cdr3_nt: TGTGCCATCAGTGAGGGGACTAGCGAATACAATGAGCAGTTCTTC

clone_size: once
v_call: TRBV5-1
j_call: TRBJ2-7
d_call: TRBD1
cdr3_aa: CASSLQGAYEQYF
cdr3_nt: TGCGCCAGCAGCTTGCAGGGGGCTTACGAGCAGTACTTC

clone_size: NA
v_call: TRBV4-1
j_call: TRBJ2-5
d_call: TRBD2
cdr3_aa: CASSRNSGLAGGTIRESQYF
cdr3_nt: TGCGCCAGCAGCCGAAATTCGGGACTAGCGGGAGGGACTATAAGAGAATCCCAGTACTTC

clone_size: NA
v_call: TRBV11-2
j_call: TRBJ1-2
d_call: TRBD1
cdr3_aa: CASSLLGTGGFGGYTF
cdr3_nt: TGTGCCAGCAGCTTACTTGGGACAGGGGGATTTGGTGGCTACACCTTC

clone_size: NA
v_call: TRBV28
j_call: TRBJ2-5
d_call: TRBD2
cdr3_aa: CASSFYLAGGVETQYF
cdr3_nt: TGTGCCAGCAGTTTTTATTTAGCGGGAGGTGTGGAGACCCAGTACTTC

clone_size: NA
v_call: TRBV10-3
j_call: TRBJ1-2
d_call: TRBD1
cdr3_aa: CAISAAGGLSYTF
cdr3_nt: TGTGCCATCAGTGCGGCAGGGGGACTGAGCTACACCTTC

clone_size: NA
v_call: TRBV6-5
j_call: TRBJ2-1
d_call: TRBD2
cdr3_aa: CASSYSSASGREEQFF
cdr3_nt: TGTGCCAGCAGTTACTCATCGGCTAGCGGGAGGGAGGAGCAGTTCTTC

clone_size: few
v_call: TRBV18
j_call: TRBJ2-1
d_call: NA
cdr3_aa: CASSPSGPQRFF
cdr3_nt: TGTGCCAGCTCACCAAGCGGCCCTCAGCGGTTCTTC

clone_size: NA
v_call: TRBV19
j_call: TRBJ2-1
d_call: TRBD1
cdr3_aa: CASSIEGQGYNEQFF
cdr3_nt: TGTGCCAGTAGTATAGAAGGACAGGGGTACAATGAGCAGTTCTTC

clone_size: NA
v_call: TRBV28
j_call: TRBJ2-2
d_call: TRBD1
cdr3_aa: CASSEGQGASGELFF
cdr3_nt: TGTGCCAGCAGTGAGGGACAGGGGGCTTCCGGGGAGCTGTTTTTT

clone_size: NA
v_call: TRBV30
j_call: TRBJ2-2
d_call: TRBD2
cdr3_aa: CAWSVLTGLAGVGELFF
cdr3_nt: TGTGCCTGGAGTGTACTGACAGGACTAGCGGGAGTGGGGGAGCTGTTTTTT

clone_size: NA
v_call: TRBV14
j_call: TRBJ1-2
d_call: NA
cdr3_aa: CASSPGTNYGYTF
cdr3_nt: TGTGCCAGCAGCCCGGGGACTAACTATGGCTACACCTTC

clone_size: NA
v_call: TRBV5-1
j_call: TRBJ1-2
d_call: NA
cdr3_aa: CASSFGNSDSYGYTF
cdr3_nt: TGCGCCAGCAGCTTCGGGAATTCGGACAGCTATGGCTACACCTTC

clone_size: NA
v_call: TRBV4-1
j_call: TRBJ2-7
d_call: NA
cdr3_aa: CASSQGLTDSSYEQYF
cdr3_nt: TGCGCCAGCAGCCAGGGCCTGACCGACAGCTCCTACGAGCAGTACTTC

clone_size: once
v_call: TRBV6-5
j_call: TRBJ1-5
d_call: NA
cdr3_aa: CATRLLNQPQHF
cdr3_nt: TGTGCCACTCGACTACTCAATCAGCCCCAGCATTTT

clone_size: NA
v_call: TRBV18
j_call: TRBJ1-2
d_call: TRBD1
cdr3_aa: CASSEQGPYGYTF
cdr3_nt: TGTGCCAGCTCAGAACAGGGGCCGTATGGCTACACCTTC

clone_size: NA
v_call: TRBV5-4
j_call: TRBJ2-1
d_call: TRBD2
cdr3_aa: CASSLGLAGINEQFF
cdr3_nt: TGTGCCAGCAGCTTGGGACTAGCGGGAATCAATGAGCAGTTCTTC

clone_size: NA
v_call: TRBV5-1
j_call: TRBJ1-1
d_call: TRBD1
cdr3_aa: CASSGGQGYTEAFF
cdr3_nt: TGCGCCAGCAGCGGGGGACAGGGATACACTGAAGCTTTCTTT

clone_size: NA
v_call: TRBV3-1/TRBV3-2
j_call: TRBJ2-5
d_call: TRBD2
cdr3_aa: CASSRSGRVGNF
cdr3_nt: TGTGCCAGCAGCCGGAGCGGGAGGGTAGGGAACTTC

clone_size: NA
v_call: TRBV28
j_call: TRBJ2-1
d_call: NA
cdr3_aa: CASSQTNYNKQFF
cdr3_nt: TGTGCCAGCAGCCAGACTAACTACAATAAGCAGTTCTTC